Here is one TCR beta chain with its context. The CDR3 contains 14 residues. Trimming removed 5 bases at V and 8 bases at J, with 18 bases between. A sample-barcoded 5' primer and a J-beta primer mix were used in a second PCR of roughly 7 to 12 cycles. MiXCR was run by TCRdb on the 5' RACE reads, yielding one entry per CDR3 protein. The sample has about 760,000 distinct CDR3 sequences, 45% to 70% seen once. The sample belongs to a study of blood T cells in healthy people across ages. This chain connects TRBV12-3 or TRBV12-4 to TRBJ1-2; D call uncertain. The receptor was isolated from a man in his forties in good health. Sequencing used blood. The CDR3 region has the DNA TGTGCCAGCAGTCCCCTTGGAGGGAACGAAGGCTACACCTTC. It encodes CASSPLGGNEGYTF.